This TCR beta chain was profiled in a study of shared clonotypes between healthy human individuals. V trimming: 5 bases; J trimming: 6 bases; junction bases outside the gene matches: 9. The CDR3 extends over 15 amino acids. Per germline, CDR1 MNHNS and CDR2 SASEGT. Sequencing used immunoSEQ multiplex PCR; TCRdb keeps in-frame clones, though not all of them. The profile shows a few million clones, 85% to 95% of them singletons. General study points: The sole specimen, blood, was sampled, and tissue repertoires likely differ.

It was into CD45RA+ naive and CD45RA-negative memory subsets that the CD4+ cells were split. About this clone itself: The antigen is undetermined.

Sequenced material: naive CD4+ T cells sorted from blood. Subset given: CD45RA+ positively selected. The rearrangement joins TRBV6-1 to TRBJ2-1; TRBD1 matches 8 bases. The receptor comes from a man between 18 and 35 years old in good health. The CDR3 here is CASSPGTGGGNEQFF. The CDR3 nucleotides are TGTGCCAGCAGTCCCGGGACAGGAGGTGGCAATGAGCAGTTCTTC.